Shown below are 24 T cell receptor beta chains from a single sample sequenced in a study of blood T cell repertoires in COVID-19. The repertoire was sequenced with immunoSEQ multiplex PCR; TCRdb's copy has only in-frame clones and lacks some. Of around 400,000 clones in the sample, 83% were seen once. Material for sequencing was PBMCs or T cells enriched from blood (not recorded which). All receptors come from a woman in her 50s who had recovered from COVID-19.

The chain is built from TRBV6-5 and TRBJ2-7; 8 bases match TRBD1. The CDR3 sequence is 13 residues long. Germline V gene lookup returns CDR1 MNHEY and CDR2 SVGAGI. V was clipped by 6 bases and J by 6 bases; unmatched bases: 7. Written as DNA, the CDR3 is TGTGCCAGCAGAAGGGACAGGCTCAGCGAGCAGTACTTC. Protein product: CASRRDRLSEQYF.

The rearrangement uses TRBV7-8 and TRBJ1-1; 11 bases match TRBD1. V lost 5 bases, J lost 5 bases, and 4 bases stayed unmatched. Germline assignment: CDR1 SGHVS and CDR2 FQNEAQ. This CDR3 has 14 amino acids. CDR3 region: CASSPDRGRTEAFF. In DNA, the CDR3 is TGTGCCAGCAGCCCGGACAGGGGGCGGACTGAAGCTTTCTTT. Combining the CDR3 with reference TRBV7-8 and TRBJ1-1 gives the whole variable domain GAGVSQSPRYKVAKRGQDVALRCDPISGHVSLFWYQQALGQGPEFLTYFQNEAQLDKSGLPSDRFFAERPEGSVSTLKIQRTQQEDSAVYLCASSPDRGRTEAFFGQGTRLTVV.

The chain's CDR3 is CASSPKRPGGNEQFF. In DNA form, the CDR3 reads TGTGCCAGCAGCCCAAAGAGGCCCGGGGGCAATGAGCAGTTCTTC. This chain uses TRBV7-2 with TRBJ2-1; the D gene is possibly TRBD2 (6 bases). Trimming took off 5 bases at V and 6 bases at J, with 17 bases between the two ends. In germline, CDR1 is SGHTA, CDR2 FQGNSA. CDR3 size: 15 residues.

The CDR3 is CSVVGGQGALGTEAFF. The CDR3 DNA follows: TGCAGCGTTGTAGGGGGACAGGGGGCTTTGGGCACTGAAGCTTTCTTT. The V and J genes are TRBV29-1 and TRBJ1-1; 12 nucleotides align to TRBD1. Germline values: CDR1 SQVTM, CDR2 ANQGSEA. V lost 4 bases, J lost 4 bases, and 10 bases stayed unmatched. The CDR3 is 16 amino acids.

The chain recombines TRBV13 with TRBJ2-3, with 10 bases matching TRBD1. V lost 7 bases and J lost 2; bases outside the gene matches: 6. The germline gives CDR1 PRHDT, CDR2 FYEKMQ (reference sequence). CDR3 length equals 15 residues. CDR3 sequence (DNA): TGTGCCAGCACCCGGGACAGGGGTTTCACAGATACGCAGTATTTT. It yields the protein CASTRDRGFTDTQYF.

On this clone: This CDR3 is missing its conserved last phenylalanine or tryptophan, likely due to a read error. J is TRBJ1-1 and V is TRBV30, with 10 bases identical to TRBD1. Germline CDR1 is GTSNPN and CDR2 is SVGIG (reference sequence). The CDR3 totals 17 residues. Unmatched junction bases numbered 11, after V lost 4 bases and J lost 0 bases. The CDR3 sequence: CAWKWPSGTGVNTEAFL. The CDR3 DNA reads as TGTGCCTGGAAATGGCCATCCGGGACAGGGGTGAACACTGAAGCTTTCCTT.

J is TRBJ1-1 and V is TRBV5-1, with 7 bases matching TRBD1. Germline values: CDR1 SGHRS, CDR2 YFSETQ. The trim removed 5 bases at V and 0 bases at J, leaving 13 bases unmatched. The length of the CDR3 is 17 residues. This CDR3 is CASSSRGGLRLNTEAFF. The DNA of the CDR3 is TGCGCCAGCAGTTCAAGAGGGGGCCTGCGACTGAACACTGAAGCTTTCTTT.

The rearrangement joins TRBV5-1 to TRBJ1-1, with 9 bases lining up with TRBD1. The V gene end was trimmed by 4 bases and the J gene end by 4 bases; junction bases not matched to a gene: 5. The germline gives CDR1 SGHRS, CDR2 YFSETQ. This CDR3 has 14 amino acids. The chain's CDR3 is CASSGDRGGTEAFF. The CDR3 coding sequence is TGCGCCAGCAGCGGAGACAGGGGGGGCACTGAAGCTTTCTTT.

This clone was observed a few times. The sample contains more than one DNA sequence encoding this CDR3. This chain uses TRBV4-2 with TRBJ2-5, with 11 bases lining up with TRBD2. Trimming at V came to 3 bases and at J to 1 base, leaving 1 base not matched to a gene. Germline CDR1 and CDR2: LGHNA and YNFKEQ. This CDR3 spans 15 amino acids. This CDR3 is CASSQTSGVQETQYF. In DNA form, the CDR3 reads TGTGCCAGCAGCCAGACTAGCGGGGTCCAAGAGACCCAGTACTTC.

The rearrangement uses TRBV5-4 and TRBJ1-4; the D gene is possibly TRBD1 (6 bases). The CDR3 is 14 amino acids. Per the germline V gene, CDR1 is SGHNT and CDR2 is YYREEE (reference sequence). The V gene lost 3 bases and the J gene lost 3 bases, with 9 bases spanning the gap. CDR3 sequence (DNA): TGTGCCAGCAGCTCAGGGGCGGCTAATGAAAAACTGTTTTTT. Amino acid sequence: CASSSGAANEKLFF.

This sequence joins TRBV20-1 and TRBJ2-3; 8 nucleotides agree with TRBD2. V lost 3 bases, J lost 0 bases, and 2 bases stayed unmatched. The CDR3 loop spans 14 amino acids. Germline lookup yields CDR1 DFQATT and CDR2 SNEGSKA (reference sequence). CDR3 in amino acids: CSASTSGSTDTQYF. The CDR3 region has the DNA TGCAGTGCTAGTACTAGCGGAAGCACAGATACGCAGTATTTT.

The rearrangement links TRBV12-3 or TRBV12-4 to TRBJ1-6; tentatively, D is TRBD1 (5 bases). This CDR3 is 13 amino acids long. Between the trimmed V and J ends, which lost 10 bases and 4 bases, there was a span of 11 bases. CDR3 coding DNA: TGTGCCACAACCGACAGTTATAATTCACCCCTCCACTTT. Protein product: CATTDSYNSPLHF.

In this sample, this clone turned up once. V usage is TRBV30 and J usage is TRBJ1-1; the match to TRBD1 covers 7 bases. The CDR3 is 14 amino acids. Trimming took 3 bases from V and 5 from J; bases not matched to a gene: 9. Germline CDR1 is GTSNPN and CDR2 is SVGIG (reference sequence). The CDR3 loop is CAWSDTGARTEAFF. The CDR3 nucleotides read TGTGCCTGGAGCGACACAGGGGCACGGACTGAAGCTTTCTTT. Full variable domain (missing parts from reference TRBV30 and TRBJ1-1): SQTIHQWPATLVQPVGSPLSLECTVEGTSNPNLYWYRQAAGRGLQLLFYSVGIGQISSEVPQNLSASRPQDRQFILSSKKLLLSDSGFYLCAWSDTGARTEAFFGQGTRLTVV.

The V and J genes are TRBV6-5 and TRBJ2-4, with 10 bases lining up with TRBD1. The CDR3 extends over 13 amino acids. J lost 6 bases, V lost 5 bases, and 1 base had no gene match. Germline values: CDR1 MNHEY, CDR2 SVGAGI. CDR3 amino acids: CASSRTGGNIQYF. The DNA of the CDR3 is TGTGCCAGCAGTCGGACAGGGGGAAACATTCAGTACTTC.

This sequence joins TRBV3-1 (or the pseudogene TRBV3-2) and TRBJ1-6; D is undetermined. The CDR3 contains 13 residues. CDR1 is LGHDT, CDR2 YNNKEL, per germline (reference sequence). The germline V and J ends were trimmed by 1 base and 12 bases, with 10 bases remaining between them. The CDR3, as DNA: TGTGCCAGCAGCCAAGGGTTCGGAGTACCCCTCCACTTT. This sequence encodes CASSQGFGVPLHF.

The J gene is TRBJ1-1, the V gene TRBV2, with a weak D call TRBD1 (5 bases). Germline V gene lookup returns CDR1 SNHLY and CDR2 FYNNEI. This CDR3 has 14 amino acids. The V gene lost 5 bases and the J gene lost 1 base, with 11 bases spanning the gap. CDR3 loop: CASSYRPQNTEAFF. CDR3 DNA sequence: TGTGCCAGCAGTTACAGGCCTCAGAACACTGAAGCTTTCTTT.

V gene TRBV5-1 combines with J gene TRBJ1-2, with 9 nucleotides matching TRBD1. This CDR3 is built from 16 residues. Germline CDR1 SGHRS, CDR2 YFSETQ. V was pared by 4 bases and J by 6 bases, with 13 bases of the junction left unmatched. The CDR3 coding sequence is TGCGCCAGCAGCCCAGCCCCTAGGACAGGGGAGGATGGCTACACCTTC. It yields the protein CASSPAPRTGEDGYTF.

This clone was seen a handful of times. J is TRBJ2-7 and V is TRBV27; 8 bases map to TRBD1. Trimming removed 2 bases from V and 3 bases from J; junction bases left unmatched: 12. Germline V gives CDR1 MNHEY, CDR2 SMNVEV (reference sequence). This CDR3 region has 17 residues. Here the CDR3 reads CASSLTLRTGRHYEQYF. The CDR3 bases are TGTGCCAGCAGTTTAACTCTTCGGACAGGGAGGCACTACGAGCAGTACTTC.

This chain links TRBV7-6 with TRBJ2-7, with D possibly TRBD1 on 6 matching bases. V gave up 5 bases and J gave up 9 bases, with 20 bases separating them. Per germline, CDR1 SGHVS and CDR2 FNYEAQ. The CDR3 totals 14 residues. The CDR3 reads CASSPLEDRGAQYF. In DNA form, the CDR3 reads TGTGCCAGCAGCCCCCTAGAGGACAGAGGGGCGCAGTACTTC.

Notes on this clone: Other DNA sequences in the sample encode the same CDR3. The chain joins TRBV7-9 to TRBJ2-1; TRBD2 matches at 13 bases. The V segment lost 3 bases and the J segment 4 bases; nucleotides outside the gene matches: 0. The CDR3 length is 15 residues. Germline loops: CDR1 SEHNR, CDR2 FQNEAQ (reference sequence). The CDR3 bases are TGTGCCAGCAGCTTGGGACTAGCGGGGTACAATGAGCAGTTCTTC. It translates to CASSLGLAGYNEQFF.

The rearrangement links TRBV6-2 or TRBV6-3 to TRBJ1-2, with D possibly matching TRBD1 (5 bases). Germline CDR1 and CDR2: MNHEY and SVGEGT. The CDR3 contains 14 residues. V was trimmed by 2 bases and J by 6 bases, leaving 13 bases between them. The CDR3 loop reads CASSYIGGFHGYTF. Here the CDR3 DNA reads TGTGCCAGCAGTTACATCGGGGGTTTCCATGGCTACACCTTC.

The chain is built from TRBV7-2 and TRBJ1-4; D remains unclear. The V gene lost 1 base and the J gene lost 8 bases, with 11 bases spanning the gap. Per germline, CDR1 SGHTA and CDR2 FQGNSA. This CDR3 contains 14 residues. CDR3 nucleotides: TGTGCCAGCAGCTTAGGATCCCTTCAGGAAAAACTGTTTTTT. Residues: CASSLGSLQEKLFF.

The chain uses TRBV27 and TRBJ2-2, with TRBD2 matching 10 bases. Germline V gene sequence: CDR1 MNHEY, CDR2 SMNVEV (reference sequence). With 7 bases clipped from V and 2 bases from J, the junction kept 7 bases outside the gene matches. The CDR3 totals 16 residues. CDR3: CASKLAGGTNTGELFF. The CDR3 coding sequence is TGTGCCAGCAAATTAGCGGGAGGCACAAACACCGGGGAGCTGTTTTTT.

The rearrangement joins TRBV19 to TRBJ1-1, with D maybe TRBD1 (6 bases). Germline V lookup: CDR1 LNHDA, CDR2 SQIVND (reference sequence). Trimming pared 4 bases from V and 1 base from J, leaving 7 bases between. CDR3 length: 13 residues. DNA for the CDR3: TGTGCCAGTAGTAAGACAGGGAACACTGAAGCTTTCTTT. Residues: CASSKTGNTEAFF.